The present TCR beta chain was sequenced within a study of cytomegalovirus exposure and HLA in healthy donors. Study overall: Findings of an earlier analysis included under 140 million unique TCR beta sequences from 170 million or so T cells. Study findings and constraints: A likely sequencing artifact accounted for one observed cluster of highly shared sequence variants. Researchers reported in a later analysis that common viral pathogens appeared linked to several top clusters.

Use of 60 Vbeta and 13 Jbeta primers characterized the PCR. Profiled with immunoSEQ multiplex PCR; TCRdb holds only in-frame clones, not every one. Here the sample spans roughly 110,000 clones, 74% being singletons. Looked up from germline, CDR1 is SGHRS and CDR2 is YFSETQ. V gave up 6 bases and J gave up 0 bases, with 10 bases separating them. The CDR3 runs 14 residues. In regard to this clone: Its antigen is currently unknown.

The V gene is TRBV5-1, the J gene TRBJ1-3, with D unclear. The origin of this receptor is a middle-aged woman in good health and CMV-seropositive. Specimen: PBMCs. CDR3 amino acids: CASKDGDSGNTIYF. The CDR3 DNA reads as TGCGCCAGCAAAGATGGAGACTCTGGAAACACCATATATTTT.